A few counts support the clone carrying this T cell receptor beta chain. Its matching antigen is unknown. cDNA synthesis used the whole RNA isolate, giving expressed TCRB sequences. The protocol was immunoSEQ multiplex PCR, while the TCRdb copy is restricted to in-frame clones and leaves out a portion. The repertoire holds about 650,000 clones, with around 12% as singletons. These data are taken from a study of beta chain features in type 1 diabetes. V lost 2 bases and J lost 4, with 21 bases in between. The CDR3 consists of 18 residues. Per germline, CDR1 SGHRS and CDR2 YFSETQ. General study findings and limits: Patients with Type 1 diabetes showed moderately but significantly shorter TCRB CDR3s in all four CD4+ subsets. Within the patient group, naive, central memory and Treg TCRB repertoires appeared more similar to each other than within healthy donors.

The receptor comes from a man aged 30 to 45 with type 1 diabetes. Source material: naive CD4+ T cells from blood. V is TRBV5-1 and J is TRBJ2-2; D is perhaps TRBD2 (5 bases). CDR3 DNA sequence: TGCGCCAGCAGCTTCGTGGGCTTTGAGGGTACGAGCACCGGGGAGCTGTTTTTT. Its protein is CASSFVGFEGTSTGELFF. Drawing the rest from reference TRBV5-1 and TRBJ2-2, the complete variable domain is KAGVTQTPRYLIKTRGQQVTLSCSPISGHRSVSWYQQTPGQGLQFLFEYFSETQRNKGNFPGRFSGRQFSNSRSEMNVSTLELGDSALYLCASSFVGFEGTSTGELFFGEGSRLTVL.